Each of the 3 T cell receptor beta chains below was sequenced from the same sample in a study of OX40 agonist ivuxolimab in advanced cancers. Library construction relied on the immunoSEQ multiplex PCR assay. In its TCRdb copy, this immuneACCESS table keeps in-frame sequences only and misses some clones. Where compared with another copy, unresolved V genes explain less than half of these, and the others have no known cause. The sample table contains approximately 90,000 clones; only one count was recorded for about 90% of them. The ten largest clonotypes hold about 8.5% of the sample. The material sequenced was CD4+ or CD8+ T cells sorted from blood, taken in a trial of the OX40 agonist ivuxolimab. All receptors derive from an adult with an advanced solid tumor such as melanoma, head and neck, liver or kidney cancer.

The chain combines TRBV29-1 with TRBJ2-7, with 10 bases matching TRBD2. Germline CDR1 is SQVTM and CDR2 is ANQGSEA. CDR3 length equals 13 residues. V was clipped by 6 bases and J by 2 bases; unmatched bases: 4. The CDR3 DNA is TGCAGCGTCTACGGGACTAGCGCCTACGAGCAGTACTTC. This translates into CSVYGTSAYEQYF.

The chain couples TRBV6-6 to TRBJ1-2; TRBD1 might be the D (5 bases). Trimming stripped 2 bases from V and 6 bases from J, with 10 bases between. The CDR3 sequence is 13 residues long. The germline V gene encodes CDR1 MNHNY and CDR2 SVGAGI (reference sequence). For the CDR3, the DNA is TGTGCCAGCAGTTACGTGGCAGGGAATGGCTACACCTTC. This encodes CASSYVAGNGYTF.

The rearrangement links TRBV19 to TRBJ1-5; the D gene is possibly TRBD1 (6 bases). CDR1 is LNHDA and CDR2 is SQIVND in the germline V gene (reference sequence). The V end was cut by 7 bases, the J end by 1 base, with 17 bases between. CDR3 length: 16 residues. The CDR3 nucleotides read TGTGCCAGTATCATGAAGGGGGAAGGGAGCAATCAGCCCCAGCATTTT. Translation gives CASIMKGEGSNQPQHF.